This T cell receptor (beta chain) appears in the sequencing data of a study of T cell responses to AZD1222 COVID-19 vaccine. Study-level points and caveats: As reported, nearly half of all spike-specific TCRs target variant regions that are unmutated. White British people made up most donors, females outnumbered males, and clonal diversity was possibly underestimated. No day 14 peak samples; only post-peak repertoires were characterized. Baseline testing showed seropositivity in only five to seven AZD1222 recipients.

This clone was counted between two and nine times. Its antigen is unidentified. V was cut by 0 bases and J by 2 bases, with 8 bases left in between. This CDR3 has 15 amino acids. Germline V gives CDR1 LNHDA, CDR2 SQIVND (reference sequence). The method was immunoSEQ multiplex PCR; TCRdb's version includes in-frame clones alone and lacks a portion of them. Of about 100,000 clones listed, 70% to 90% are singletons. V and J are TRBV19 and TRBJ1-5; D gene ambiguous. This sequence was found in an adult in good health. This material consisted of peripheral blood, taken on day 0 of MenACWY control vaccination. The CDR3 DNA reads TGTGCCAGTAGTATAGAGAACAACCGCAATCAGCCCCAGCATTTT. Residues: CASSIENNRNQPQHF.